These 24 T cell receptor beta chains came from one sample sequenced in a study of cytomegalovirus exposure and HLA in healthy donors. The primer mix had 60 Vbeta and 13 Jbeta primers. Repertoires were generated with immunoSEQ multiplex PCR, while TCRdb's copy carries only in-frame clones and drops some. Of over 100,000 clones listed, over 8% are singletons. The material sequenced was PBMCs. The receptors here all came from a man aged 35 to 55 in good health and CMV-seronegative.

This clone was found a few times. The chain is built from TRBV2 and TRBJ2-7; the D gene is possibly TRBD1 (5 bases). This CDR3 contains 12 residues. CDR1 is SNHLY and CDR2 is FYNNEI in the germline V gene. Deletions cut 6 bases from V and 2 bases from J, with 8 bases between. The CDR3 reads CASRDTPYEQYF. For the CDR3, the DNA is TGTGCCAGCAGGGACACCCCCTACGAGCAGTACTTC. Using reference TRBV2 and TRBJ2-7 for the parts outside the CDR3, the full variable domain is EPEVTQTPSHQVTQMGQEVILRCVPISNHLYFYWYRQILGQKVEFLVSFYNNEISEKSEIFDDQFSVERPDGSNFTLKIRSTKLEDSAMYFCASRDTPYEQYFGPGTRLTVT.

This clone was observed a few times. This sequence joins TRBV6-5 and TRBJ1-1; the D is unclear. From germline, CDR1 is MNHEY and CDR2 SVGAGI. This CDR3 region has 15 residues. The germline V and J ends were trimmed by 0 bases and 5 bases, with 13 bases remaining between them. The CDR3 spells CASSYSGGWMTEAFF. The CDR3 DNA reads TGTGCCAGCAGTTACTCCGGCGGTTGGATGACTGAAGCTTTCTTT.

In DNA, the CDR3 is TGTGCCAGCAGTTTATCTAAGGGGCAGTATGGCTACACCTTC. It yields the protein CASSLSKGQYGYTF. The chain is built from TRBV27 and TRBJ1-2; D is perhaps TRBD1 (5 bases). Germline assignment: CDR1 MNHEY and CDR2 SMNVEV (reference sequence). The length of the CDR3 is 14 residues. The ends were cut back, 0 bases at V and 5 bases at J, with 10 bases in the middle.

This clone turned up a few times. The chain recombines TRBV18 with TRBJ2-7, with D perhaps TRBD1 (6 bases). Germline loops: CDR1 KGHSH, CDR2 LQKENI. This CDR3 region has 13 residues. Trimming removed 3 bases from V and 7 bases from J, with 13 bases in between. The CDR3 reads CASSPADSYEQYF. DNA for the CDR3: TGTGCCAGCTCACCCGCGGACAGTTATGAGCAGTACTTC.

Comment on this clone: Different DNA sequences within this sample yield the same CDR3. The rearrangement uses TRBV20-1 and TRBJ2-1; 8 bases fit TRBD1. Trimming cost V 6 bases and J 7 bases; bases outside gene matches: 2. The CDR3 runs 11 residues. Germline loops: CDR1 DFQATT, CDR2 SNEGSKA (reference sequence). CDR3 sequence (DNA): TGCAGTGCAGACAGGGGAAATGAGCAGTTCTTC. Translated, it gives CSADRGNEQFF.

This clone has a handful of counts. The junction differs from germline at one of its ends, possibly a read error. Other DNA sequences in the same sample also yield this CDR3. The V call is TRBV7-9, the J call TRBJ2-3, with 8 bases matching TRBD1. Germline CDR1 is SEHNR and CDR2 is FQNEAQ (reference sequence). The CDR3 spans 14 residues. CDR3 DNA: TGCGCCAGCAGCTTAGGACAGGGTGCAGATACGCAGTATTTT. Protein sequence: CASSLGQGADTQYF.

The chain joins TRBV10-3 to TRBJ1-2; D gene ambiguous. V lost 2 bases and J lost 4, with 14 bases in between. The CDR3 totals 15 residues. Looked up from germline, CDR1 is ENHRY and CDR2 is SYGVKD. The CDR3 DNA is TGTGCCATCAGTGAGAGAGGGAGGATGAGCTATGGCTACACCTTC. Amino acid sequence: CAISERGRMSYGYTF.

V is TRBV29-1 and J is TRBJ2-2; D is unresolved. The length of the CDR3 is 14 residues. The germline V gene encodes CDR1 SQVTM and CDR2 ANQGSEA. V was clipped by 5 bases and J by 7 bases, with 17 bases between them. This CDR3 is CSVSPGSRYGELFF. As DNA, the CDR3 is TGCAGCGTTTCACCAGGCAGCAGATACGGGGAGCTGTTTTTT.

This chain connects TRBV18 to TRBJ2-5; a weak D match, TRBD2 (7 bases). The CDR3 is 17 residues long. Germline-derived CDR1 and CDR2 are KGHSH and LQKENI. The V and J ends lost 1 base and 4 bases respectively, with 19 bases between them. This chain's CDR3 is CASSPRRIQGGGETQYF. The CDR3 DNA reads TGTGCCAGCTCACCACGGAGAATACAGGGCGGGGGAGAGACCCAGTACTTC.

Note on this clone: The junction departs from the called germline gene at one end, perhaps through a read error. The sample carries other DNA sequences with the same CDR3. In DNA, the CDR3 is TGCGCCAGCAGCTCAACCGGGACTATGTCCTACGAGCAGTACTTC. Amino acids: CASSSTGTMSYEQYF. The gene calls are TRBV7-8 and TRBJ2-7; 7 bases fit TRBD2. The CDR3 covers 15 residues. Germline CDR1 and CDR2: SGHVS and FQNEAQ.

The CDR3 sequence is CASSALTSGGGDTQYF. The CDR3 coding sequence is TGTGCCAGCAGTGCCCTTACTAGCGGAGGCGGAGATACGCAGTATTTT. This rearrangement joins TRBV6-1 to TRBJ2-3; TRBD2 agrees at 8 bases. The CDR3 runs to 16 residues. With V trimmed by 4 bases and J by 5 bases, 11 bases remained unmatched. CDR1 is MNHNS, CDR2 SASEGT, per germline.

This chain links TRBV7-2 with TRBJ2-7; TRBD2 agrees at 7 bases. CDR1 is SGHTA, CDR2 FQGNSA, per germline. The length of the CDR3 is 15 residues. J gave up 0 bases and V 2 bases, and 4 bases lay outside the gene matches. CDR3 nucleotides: TGTGCCAGCAGCTTAAATGGCGGGAGCTCCTACGAGCAGTACTTC. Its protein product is CASSLNGGSSYEQYF.

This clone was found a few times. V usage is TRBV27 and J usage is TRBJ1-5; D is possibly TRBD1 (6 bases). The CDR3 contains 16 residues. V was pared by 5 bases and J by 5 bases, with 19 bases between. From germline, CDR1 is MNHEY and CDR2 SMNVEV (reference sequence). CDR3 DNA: TGTGCCAGCAGTCCATCATCACAGGGTTGGCATCAGCCCCAGCATTTT. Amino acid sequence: CASSPSSQGWHQPQHF.

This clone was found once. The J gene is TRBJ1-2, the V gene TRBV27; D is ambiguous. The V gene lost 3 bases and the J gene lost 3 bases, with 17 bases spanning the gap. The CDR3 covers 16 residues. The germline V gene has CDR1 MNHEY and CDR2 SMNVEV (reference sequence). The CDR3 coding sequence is TGTGCCAGCAGTTTCACGGGTTTGGGGAGTTACTATGGCTACACCTTC. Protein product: CASSFTGLGSYYGYTF.

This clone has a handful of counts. The CDR3 loop is CASSLARGPNTEAFF. The CDR3 nucleotides read TGTGCCAGCAGCTTGGCCAGGGGCCCAAACACTGAAGCTTTCTTT. The gene calls are TRBV5-6 and TRBJ1-1, with D possibly TRBD1 on 6 matching bases. Per the germline V gene, CDR1 is SGHDT and CDR2 is YYEEEE. The CDR3 runs 15 residues. Trimming left V 0 bases short and J 2 bases short, with 11 bases between. Supplemented by reference TRBV5-6 and TRBJ1-1, the full variable domain reads DAGVTQSPTHLIKTRGQQVTLRCSPKSGHDTVSWYQQALGQGPQFIFQYYEEEERQRGNFPDRFSGHQFPNYSSELNVNALLLGDSALYLCASSLARGPNTEAFFGQGTRLTVV.

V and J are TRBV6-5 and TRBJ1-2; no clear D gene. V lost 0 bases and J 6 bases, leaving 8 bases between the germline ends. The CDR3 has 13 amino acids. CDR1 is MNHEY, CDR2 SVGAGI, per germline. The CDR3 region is CASSYSGGDGYTF. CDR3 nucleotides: TGTGCCAGCAGTTACTCTGGCGGAGATGGCTACACCTTC.

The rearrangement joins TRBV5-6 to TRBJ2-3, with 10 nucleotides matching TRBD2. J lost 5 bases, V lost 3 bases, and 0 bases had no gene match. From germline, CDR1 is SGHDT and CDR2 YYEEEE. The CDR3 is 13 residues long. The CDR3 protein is CASSSSGGDTQYF. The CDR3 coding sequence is TGTGCCAGCAGCTCTAGCGGGGGAGATACGCAGTATTTT.

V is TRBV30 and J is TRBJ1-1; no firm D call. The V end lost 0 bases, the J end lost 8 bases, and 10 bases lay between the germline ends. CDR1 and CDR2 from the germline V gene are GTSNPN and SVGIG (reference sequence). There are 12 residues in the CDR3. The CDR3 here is CAWSVSGLEAFF. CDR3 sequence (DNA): TGTGCCTGGAGTGTATCGGGTCTGGAAGCTTTCTTT.

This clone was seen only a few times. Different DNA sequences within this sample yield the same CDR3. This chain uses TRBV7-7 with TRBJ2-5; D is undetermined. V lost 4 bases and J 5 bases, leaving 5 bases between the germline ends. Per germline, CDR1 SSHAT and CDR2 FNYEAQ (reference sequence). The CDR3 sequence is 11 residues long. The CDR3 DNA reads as TGTGCCAGCAGCTCCGGGGAGACCCAGTACTTC. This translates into CASSSGETQYF.

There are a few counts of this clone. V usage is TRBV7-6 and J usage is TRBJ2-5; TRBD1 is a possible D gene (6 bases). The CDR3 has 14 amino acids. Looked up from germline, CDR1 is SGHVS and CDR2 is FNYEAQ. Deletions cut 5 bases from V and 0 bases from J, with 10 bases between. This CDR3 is CASSGHRDQETQYF. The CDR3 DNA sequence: TGTGCCAGCAGCGGCCACAGGGACCAAGAGACCCAGTACTTC.

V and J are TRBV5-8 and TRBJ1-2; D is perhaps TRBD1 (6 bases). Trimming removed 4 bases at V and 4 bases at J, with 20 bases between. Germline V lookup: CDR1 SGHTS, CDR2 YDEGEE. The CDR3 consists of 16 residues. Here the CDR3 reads CASSLPGTGIGYGYTF. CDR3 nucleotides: TGTGCCAGCAGCCTACCTGGAACAGGGATCGGCTATGGCTACACCTTC. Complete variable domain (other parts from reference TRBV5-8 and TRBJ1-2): EAGVTQSPTHLIKTRGQQATLRCSPISGHTSVYWYQQALGLGLQFLLWYDEGEERNRGNFPPRFSGRQFPNYSSELNVNALELEDSALYLCASSLPGTGIGYGYTFGSGTRLTVV.

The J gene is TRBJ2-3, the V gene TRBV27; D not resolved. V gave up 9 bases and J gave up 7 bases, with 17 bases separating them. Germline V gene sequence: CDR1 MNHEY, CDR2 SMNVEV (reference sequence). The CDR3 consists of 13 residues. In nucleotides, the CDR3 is TGTGCCAGTCTCCCTCGAGCAAGCAATACGCAGTATTTT. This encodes CASLPRASNTQYF.

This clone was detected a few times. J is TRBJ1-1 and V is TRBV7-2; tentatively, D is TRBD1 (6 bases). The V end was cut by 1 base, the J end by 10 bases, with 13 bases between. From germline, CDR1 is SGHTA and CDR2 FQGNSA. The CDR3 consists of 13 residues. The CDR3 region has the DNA TGTGCCAGCAGCTTAGTGGTCAGGGGAACAGCTTTCTTT. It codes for CASSLVVRGTAFF. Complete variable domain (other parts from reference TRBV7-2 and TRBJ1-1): GAGVSQSPSNKVTEKGKDVELRCDPISGHTALYWYRQSLGQGLEFLIYFQGNSAPDKSGLPSDRFSAERTGGSVSTLTIQRTQQEDSAVYLCASSLVVRGTAFFGQGTRLTVV.

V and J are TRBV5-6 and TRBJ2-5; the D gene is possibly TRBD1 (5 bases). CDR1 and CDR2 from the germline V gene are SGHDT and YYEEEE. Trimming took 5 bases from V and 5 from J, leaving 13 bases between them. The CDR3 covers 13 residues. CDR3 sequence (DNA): TGTGCCAGCAGTAGGGCAGGGTGGGAGACCCAGTACTTC. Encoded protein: CASSRAGWETQYF.